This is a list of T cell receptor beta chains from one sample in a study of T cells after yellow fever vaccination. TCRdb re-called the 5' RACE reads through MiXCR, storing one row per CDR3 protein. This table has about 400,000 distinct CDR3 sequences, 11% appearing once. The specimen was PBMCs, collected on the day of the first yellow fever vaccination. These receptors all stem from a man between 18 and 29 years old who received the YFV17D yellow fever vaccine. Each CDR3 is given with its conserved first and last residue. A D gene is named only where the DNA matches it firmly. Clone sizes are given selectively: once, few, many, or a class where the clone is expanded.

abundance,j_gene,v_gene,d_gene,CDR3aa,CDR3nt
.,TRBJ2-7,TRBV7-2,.,CASSRVAGEQYF,TGTGCCAGCAGCCGAGTGGCGGGGGAGCAGTACTTC
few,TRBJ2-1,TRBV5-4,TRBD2,CASSPKTSGGTNEQFF,TGTGCCAGCAGCCCAAAAACTAGCGGGGGGACCAATGAGCAGTTCTTC
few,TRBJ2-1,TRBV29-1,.,CSVEIGYNEQFF,TGCAGCGTTGAAATAGGCTACAATGAGCAGTTCTTC
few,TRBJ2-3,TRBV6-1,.,CASSPGPHLDTQYF,TGTGCCAGCAGTCCGGGACCGCACCTAGATACGCAGTATTTT
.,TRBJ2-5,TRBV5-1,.,CASREQETQYF,TGCGCCAGCAGGGAACAAGAGACCCAGTACTTC
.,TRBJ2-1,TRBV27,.,CASSLSLRAHEQFF,TGTGCCAGCAGTTTATCTCTAAGGGCCCATGAGCAGTTCTTC
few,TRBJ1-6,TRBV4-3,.,CASSHVGRDNSPLHF,TGCGCCAGCAGCCATGTAGGACGGGATAATTCACCCCTCCACTTT
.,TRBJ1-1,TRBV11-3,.,CASRGEETEAFF,TGTGCCAGCAGGGGCGAGGAAACTGAAGCTTTCTTT
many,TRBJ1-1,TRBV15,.,CATSRDTWNTEAFF,TGTGCCACCAGCAGAGATACGTGGAACACTGAAGCTTTCTTT
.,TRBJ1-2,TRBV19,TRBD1,CASTEGQGNPGYGYTF,TGTGCCAGTACCGAGGGACAGGGGAATCCGGGCTATGGCTACACCTTC
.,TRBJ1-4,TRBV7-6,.,CASSPGHNEKLFF,TGTGCCAGCAGCCCGGGACATAATGAAAAACTGTTTTTT
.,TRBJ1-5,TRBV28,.,CASSPLSARSNQPQHF,TGTGCCAGCAGCCCCCTCTCAGCCCGTAGCAATCAGCCCCAGCATTTT
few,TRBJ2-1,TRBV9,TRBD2,CASSVSGLAGAYNEQFF,TGTGCCAGCAGCGTATCCGGACTAGCGGGGGCCTACAATGAGCAGTTCTTC
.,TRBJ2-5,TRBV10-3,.,CAIMRDLQETQYF,TGTGCCATCATGAGGGACTTACAAGAGACCCAGTACTTC
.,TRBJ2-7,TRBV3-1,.,CASSPSAGYEQYF,TGTGCCAGCAGCCCTTCTGCGGGCTACGAGCAGTACTTC
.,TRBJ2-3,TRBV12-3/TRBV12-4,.,CASSWVNEVTDTQYF,TGTGCCAGCAGTTGGGTGAATGAGGTCACAGATACGCAGTATTTT
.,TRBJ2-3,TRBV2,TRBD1,CASRGDSLTDTQYF,TGTGCCAGCAGAGGGGACAGCCTTACAGATACGCAGTATTTT
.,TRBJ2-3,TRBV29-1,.,CSVEDRGQPSTDTQYF,TGCAGCGTTGAAGATCGGGGTCAGCCTAGCACAGATACGCAGTATTTT
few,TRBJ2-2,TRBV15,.,CATSRDRRGNTGELFF,TGTGCCACCAGCAGAGATCGGAGAGGCAACACCGGGGAGCTGTTTTTT
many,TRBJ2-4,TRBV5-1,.,CASSPGSQNIQYF,TGCGCCAGCAGCCCAGGGTCCCAAAACATTCAGTACTTC
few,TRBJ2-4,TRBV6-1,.,CASSQDMKNIQYF,TGTGCCAGCAGTCAGGACATGAAAAACATTCAGTACTTC
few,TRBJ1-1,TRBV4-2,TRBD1,CASSQDKWTGGTEAFF,TGTGCCAGCAGCCAAGATAAGTGGACAGGGGGCACTGAAGCTTTCTTT
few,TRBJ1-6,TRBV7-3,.,CASSLGTESPLHF,TGTGCCAGCAGCCTAGGTACGGAATCACCCCTCCACTTT
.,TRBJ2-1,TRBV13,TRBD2,CASSSGLAGAYNEQFF,TGTGCCAGCAGCTCAGGACTAGCGGGGGCCTACAATGAGCAGTTCTTC
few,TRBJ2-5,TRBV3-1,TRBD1,CASERTGGVETQYF,TGTGCCAGCGAGAGGACAGGGGGTGTGGAGACCCAGTACTTC
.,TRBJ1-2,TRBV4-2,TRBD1,CASSLLRTGKGYGYTF,TGTGCCAGCAGCCTACTCCGGACAGGGAAGGGCTATGGCTACACCTTC
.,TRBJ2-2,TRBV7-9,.,CASSRATRSGELFF,TGTGCCAGCAGCCGAGCCACTAGATCCGGGGAGCTGTTTTTT
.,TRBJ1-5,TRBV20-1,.,CSARGGAQPQHF,TGCAGTGCTAGAGGGGGTGCTCAGCCCCAGCATTTT
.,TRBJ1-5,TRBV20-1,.,CSARDQGKGQPQHF,TGCAGTGCTAGAGATCAGGGGAAGGGACAGCCCCAGCATTTT
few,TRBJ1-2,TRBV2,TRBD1,CASRHKGQGDYGYTF,TGTGCCAGCAGACATAAGGGACAGGGGGACTATGGCTACACCTTC
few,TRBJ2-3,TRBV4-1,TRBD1,CASSHHRDRGSTDTQYF,TGCGCCAGCAGCCATCACCGGGACAGGGGCTCCACAGATACGCAGTATTTT
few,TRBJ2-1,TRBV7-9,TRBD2,CASSLLAGPTYNEQFF,TGTGCCAGCAGCCTCCTAGCGGGACCTACCTACAATGAGCAGTTCTTC
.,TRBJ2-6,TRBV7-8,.,CASSLGGDSLSAGANVLTF,TGTGCCAGCAGCTTAGGGGGGGACAGCCTGTCTGCTGGGGCCAACGTCCTGACTTTC
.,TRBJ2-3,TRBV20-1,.,CSARVFHPLSDDTDTQYF,TGCAGTGCTAGAGTTTTCCACCCTTTAAGCGATGACACAGATACGCAGTATTTT
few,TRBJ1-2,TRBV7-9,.,CASSPSMRTNRGYTF,TGTGCCAGCAGCCCCAGCATGCGCACGAACCGTGGCTACACCTTC
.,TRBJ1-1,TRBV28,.,CASSPPGQTNTEAFF,TGTGCCAGCAGTCCCCCCGGACAGACGAACACTGAAGCTTTCTTT
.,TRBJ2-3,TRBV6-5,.,CASSYVGSGSTDTQYF,TGTGCCAGCAGTTATGTGGGTAGCGGTAGCACAGATACGCAGTATTTT
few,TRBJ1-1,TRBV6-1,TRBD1,CASSERTWDRDLIGIEAFF,TGTGCCAGCAGTGAAAGAACCTGGGACAGGGACTTAATTGGTATTGAAGCTTTCTTT
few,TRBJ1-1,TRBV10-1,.,CASSDTGPTTEAFF,TGCGCCAGCAGTGATACTGGACCCACGACTGAAGCTTTCTTT
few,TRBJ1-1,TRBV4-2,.,CASSHVQGNTEAFF,TGTGCCAGCAGCCATGTACAGGGGAACACTGAAGCTTTCTTT
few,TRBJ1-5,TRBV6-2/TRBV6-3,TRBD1,CASTSPQDRTNQPQHF,TGTGCCAGCACCTCACCTCAGGACAGGACCAATCAGCCCCAGCATTTT
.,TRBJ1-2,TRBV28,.,CASRIGTSGYTF,TGTGCCAGCAGGATCGGGACATCTGGCTACACCTTC
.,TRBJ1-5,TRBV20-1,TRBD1,CSASYRGLWNQPQHF,TGCAGTGCATCTTACAGGGGGCTTTGGAATCAGCCCCAGCATTTT
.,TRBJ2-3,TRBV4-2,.,CASSQVNRDTDTQYF,TGTGCCAGCAGCCAAGTTAACAGGGACACAGATACGCAGTATTTT
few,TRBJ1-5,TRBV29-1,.,CSVELARGRHF,TGCAGCGTTGAGCTGGCCCGGGGCCGGCATTTT
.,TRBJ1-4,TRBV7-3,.,CASSHIGLEKLFF,TGTGCCAGCAGCCACATAGGGTTGGAAAAACTGTTTTTT
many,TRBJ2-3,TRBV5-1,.,CASKSGQGTDTQYF,TGCGCCAGCAAGTCGGGGCAGGGCACAGATACGCAGTATTTT
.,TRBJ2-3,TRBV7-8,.,CASSLVVTRSTDTQYF,TGTGCCAGCAGCTTAGTTGTGACCCGGAGCACAGATACGCAGTATTTT
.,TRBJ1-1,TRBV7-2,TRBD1,CASSSRPGGNEAFF,TGTGCCAGCAGCTCTCGCCCAGGGGGTAATGAAGCTTTCTTT
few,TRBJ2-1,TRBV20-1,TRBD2,CSARDTLAGTYNEQFF,TGCAGTGCTAGAGATACACTAGCGGGGACCTACAATGAGCAGTTCTTC
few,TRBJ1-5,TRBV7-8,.,CASSPYAVNSNQPQHF,TGTGCCAGCAGCCCATACGCGGTAAATAGCAATCAGCCCCAGCATTTT
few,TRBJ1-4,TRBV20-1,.,CSATGTVDEKLFF,TGCAGTGCAACCGGGACGGTGGATGAAAAACTGTTTTTT
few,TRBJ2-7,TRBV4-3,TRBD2,CASSPVAGGAYEQYF,TGCGCCAGCAGCCCAGTAGCGGGGGGCGCCTACGAGCAGTACTTC
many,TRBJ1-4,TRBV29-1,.,CSVRAGAENEKLFF,TGCAGCGTACGGGCGGGGGCAGAAAATGAAAAACTGTTTTTT
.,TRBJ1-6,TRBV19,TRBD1,CASSGTGGLNSPLHF,TGTGCCAGTAGTGGAACAGGGGGTCTGAATTCACCCCTCCACTTT
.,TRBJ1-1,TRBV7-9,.,CASSLVTVGGTEAFF,TGTGCCAGCAGCCTTGTCACAGTTGGGGGCACTGAAGCTTTCTTT
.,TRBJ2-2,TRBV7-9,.,CASSWGSNTGELFF,TGTGCCAGCAGCTGGGGCTCGAACACCGGGGAGCTGTTTTTT
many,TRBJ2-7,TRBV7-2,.,CASSKTPSYEQYF,TGTGCCAGCAGCAAGACCCCTTCCTACGAGCAGTACTTC
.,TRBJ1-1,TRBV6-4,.,CASSDWSGWTGDEAFF,TGTGCCAGCAGCGACTGGAGCGGGTGGACCGGGGATGAAGCTTTCTTT